Presented here are 30 T cell receptor beta chains from one specimen sequenced in a study of CD8+ T cells in alopecia areata. The treatment: oral pan-JAK inhibitor, 5-10 mg twice daily. In each case, RNA was isolated and then reverse transcribed into cDNA as the sequencing template. Measured with immunoSEQ multiplex PCR; TCRdb has only the in-frame clones, and not every one. The table includes 140,000 to 150,000 clones, about 51% detected once. The specimen was CD8+ T cells sorted from blood, collected at week 4, from a patient treated with tofacitinib. Receptor source: a human donor with alopecia areata.

The chain has TRBV23-1 and TRBJ2-3, with 7 bases identical to TRBD2. TRBV23-1 is identified as an open reading frame with a role that is uncertain. This CDR3 has 21 amino acids. V was pared by 0 bases and J by 3 bases, with 21 bases of the junction left unmatched. This CDR3 reads CASSQSSATSGGELRTDTQYF. CDR3 nucleotides: TGCGCCAGCAGTCAATCGTCGGCCACAAGTGGGGGGGAACTAAGGACAGATACGCAGTATTTT.

V usage is TRBV27 and J usage is TRBJ1-5; unclear D gene. CDR1 MNHEY and CDR2 SMNVEV come from the germline V gene (reference sequence). CDR3 length: 15 residues. The ends were cut back, 4 bases at V and 0 bases at J, with 10 bases in the middle. In nucleotides, the CDR3 is TGTGCCAGCAGTTATAACGGGGATAGCAATCAGCCCCAGCATTTT. Translated, it gives CASSYNGDSNQPQHF.

The rearrangement joins TRBV29-1 to TRBJ1-2; D unclear. The CDR3 is made up of 11 amino acids. The V and J ends lost 3 bases and 4 bases respectively, with 6 bases between them. Germline V gene lookup returns CDR1 SQVTM and CDR2 ANQGSEA. CDR3 coding DNA: TGCAGCGTTGAGGTCATCTATGGCTACACCTTC. The encoded protein is CSVEVIYGYTF.

This clone has a single count. The rearrangement joins TRBV6-5 to TRBJ2-7; 9 nucleotides agree with TRBD1. The germline V gene encodes CDR1 MNHEY and CDR2 SVGAGI. The CDR3 is made up of 14 amino acids. The V segment lost 6 bases and the J segment 3 bases; nucleotides outside the gene matches: 6. The CDR3 reads CASSSGTGFYEQYF. CDR3 nucleotide sequence: TGTGCCAGCAGCTCCGGGACAGGGTTCTACGAGCAGTACTTC.

This clone was counted only a few times. Other DNA sequences in this specimen translate into the identical CDR3. The J gene is TRBJ1-5, the V gene TRBV13, with 7 bases aligning to TRBD1. The J segment lost 2 bases and the V segment lost 4 bases, leaving 2 bases of the junction unmatched. The V gene's germline CDR1 is PRHDT and CDR2 FYEKMQ (reference sequence). The CDR3 totals 14 residues. CDR3 bases: TGTGCCAGCAGCTCTGGGACAGGCAATCAGCCCCAGCATTTT. Its protein is CASSSGTGNQPQHF.

This chain links TRBV2 with TRBJ1-2; D possibly corresponds to TRBD1 (6 bases). Germline loops: CDR1 SNHLY, CDR2 FYNNEI. V lost 4 bases, J lost 7 bases, and 16 bases lay in between. This CDR3 has 14 amino acids. The CDR3 is CASSGPGGLVGYTF. As DNA, the CDR3 is TGTGCCAGCAGTGGGCCTGGGGGGCTGGTTGGCTACACCTTC.

This CDR3 reads CASSLVAGEEDIQYF. As DNA, the CDR3 is TGTGCCAGCAGCTTAGTCGCAGGGGAGGAGGACATTCAGTACTTC. The rearrangement links TRBV7-9 to TRBJ2-4; TRBD1 or TRBD2 may be the D gene (6 bases each). The CDR3 covers 15 residues. Trimming stripped 1 base from V and 8 bases from J, with 15 bases between. Germline V lookup: CDR1 SEHNR, CDR2 FQNEAQ (reference sequence).

This clone has only one observation. V and J are TRBV7-2 and TRBJ1-2, with D unresolved. V shed 7 bases and J shed 7 bases, with 25 bases lying between them. This CDR3 region has 16 residues. CDR1 is SGHTA, CDR2 FQGNSA, per germline. The CDR3 DNA is TGTGCCAGCAAACAAAAAGGCGTCAGGACCTTCTTTGGCTACACCTTC. Amino acids: CASKQKGVRTFFGYTF. Full variable domain (missing parts from reference TRBV7-2 and TRBJ1-2): GAGVSQSPSNKVTEKGKDVELRCDPISGHTALYWYRQSLGQGLEFLIYFQGNSAPDKSGLPSDRFSAERTGGSVSTLTIQRTQQEDSAVYLCASKQKGVRTFFGYTFGSGTRLTVV.

The chain combines TRBV4-3 with TRBJ2-2; D uncertain. CDR3 length: 16 residues. CDR1 LGHNA and CDR2 YSLEER come from the germline V gene. Trimming shortened V by 0 bases and J by 3 bases, and 11 bases separated the two germline ends. CDR3 in DNA: TGCGCCAGCAGCCAAGAATGGATAAAGGACACCGGGGAGCTGTTTTTT. This codes for CASSQEWIKDTGELFF.

The chain recombines TRBV6-4 with TRBJ1-1; no firm D call. The CDR3 extends over 14 amino acids. Germline-derived CDR1 and CDR2 are MRHNA and SNTAGT. V was cut by 4 bases and J by 5 bases, with 14 bases left in between. CDR3 nucleotides: TGTGCCAGCAGTGCGACCTACGGCCTGACTGAAGCTTTCTTT. Amino acids: CASSATYGLTEAFF.

J is TRBJ2-7 and V is TRBV7-9; D remains unclear. The germline CDR1 and CDR2 sequences are SEHNR and FQNEAQ (reference sequence). The ends were cut back, 0 bases at V and 0 bases at J, with 6 bases in the middle. The CDR3 loop spans 14 amino acids. In DNA, the CDR3 is TGTGCCAGCAGCTTAGCTGAGACCTCCTACGAGCAGTACTTC. Amino acids: CASSLAETSYEQYF.

This sequence joins TRBV27 and TRBJ2-7; 8 nucleotides line up with TRBD1. V lost 2 bases, J lost 2 bases, and 2 bases stayed unmatched. The CDR3 contains 14 residues. Per germline, CDR1 MNHEY and CDR2 SMNVEV (reference sequence). CDR3 bases: TGTGCCAGCAGTTTACAGGGGGCACCCTACGAGCAGTACTTC. Its translation: CASSLQGAPYEQYF.

This CDR3 is CASSLRRGNTEAFF. The CDR3 DNA is TGTGCCAGCAGTTTACGCAGAGGGAACACTGAAGCTTTCTTT. This chain links TRBV27 with TRBJ1-1; D gene unclear. This CDR3 has 14 amino acids. Germline CDR1 is MNHEY and CDR2 is SMNVEV (reference sequence). V was cut by 2 bases and J by 1 base, with 8 bases left in between.

The sample holds a few counts of this clone. The rearrangement uses TRBV25-1 and TRBJ2-1; D is ambiguous. V lost 4 bases to trimming and J lost 0 bases, with 10 bases between them. Germline V CDR1 and CDR2: MGHDK, SYGVNS. The CDR3 sequence is 15 residues long. CDR3 bases: TGTGCCAGCAGTGGCCGCAGGAGCTCCTACAATGAGCAGTTCTTC. This codes for CASSGRRSSYNEQFF. The entire variable domain, with the rest obtained from reference TRBV25-1 and TRBJ2-1, is as follows: EADIYQTPRYLVIGTGKKITLECSQTMGHDKMYWYQQDPGMELHLIHYSYGVNSTEKGDLSSESTVSRIRTEHFPLTLESARPSHTSQYLCASSGRRSSYNEQFFGPGTRLTVL.

The V gene is TRBV5-5, the J gene TRBJ1-2; D is possibly TRBD1 (6 bases). V was cut by 5 bases and J by 6 bases, with 17 bases left in between. Per germline, CDR1 SGHKS and CDR2 YYEKEE (reference sequence). The CDR3 covers 14 residues. The DNA of the CDR3 is TGTGCCAGCAGAAGATCGGGGGGCTCTGATGGCTACACCTTC. It is translated as CASRRSGGSDGYTF.

This clone was found a few times. This chain uses TRBV2 with TRBJ2-2; 9 positions match TRBD1. The V gene end was trimmed by 0 bases and the J gene end by 5 bases; junction bases not matched to a gene: 1. This CDR3 comprises 15 residues. Germline-derived CDR1 and CDR2 are SNHLY and FYNNEI. CDR3 sequence reads: CASSEAGTGTGELFF. CDR3 in DNA: TGTGCCAGCAGTGAAGCTGGGACAGGGACCGGGGAGCTGTTTTTT.

This clone has more than one count but fewer than ten. The rearrangement uses TRBV4-1 and TRBJ2-2; 8 nucleotides match TRBD2. In germline, CDR1 is MGHRA, CDR2 YSYEKL. The CDR3 sequence is 16 residues long. V lost 1 base and J lost 4; bases outside the gene matches: 5. The chain's CDR3 is CASSQAGTRATGELFF. The CDR3 nucleotides read TGCGCCAGCAGCCAAGCTGGGACTAGGGCCACCGGGGAGCTGTTTTTT.

The chain uses TRBV5-1 and TRBJ2-6, with 10 positions matching TRBD1. With V trimmed by 3 bases and J by 2 bases, 8 bases remained unmatched. Germline assignment: CDR1 SGHRS and CDR2 YFSETQ. The CDR3 has 18 residues. The CDR3 spells CASSWGQGKSPGANVLTF. The CDR3 region has the DNA TGCGCCAGCAGCTGGGGACAGGGGAAGTCTCCTGGGGCCAACGTCCTGACTTTC.

Only one count was recorded for this clone. This rearrangement joins TRBV4-3 to TRBJ1-1; D remains unclear. V lost 1 base and J 4 bases, leaving 7 bases between the germline ends. The CDR3 runs 13 residues. CDR1 LGHNA and CDR2 YSLEER come from the germline V gene. The CDR3 sequence: CASSQVRSTEAFF. CDR3 nucleotides: TGCGCCAGCAGCCAAGTACGCAGCACTGAAGCTTTCTTT.

This chain connects TRBV27 to TRBJ1-2; 10 nucleotides agree with TRBD1. CDR3 length: 15 amino acids. V trimming: 5 bases; J trimming: 6 bases; junction bases outside the gene matches: 9. The germline V gene has CDR1 MNHEY and CDR2 SMNVEV (reference sequence). Here the CDR3 DNA reads TGTGCCAGCAGTGGGGGGGCCGGGACAGGGGATGGCTACACCTTC. This translates into CASSGGAGTGDGYTF.

CDR3 sequence: CAWSRETGAANYGYTF. The CDR3 region has the DNA TGTGCCTGGAGTCGAGAAACAGGGGCAGCGAACTATGGCTACACCTTC. The V gene is TRBV30, the J gene TRBJ1-2, with 7 bases aligning to TRBD1. Germline CDR1 reads GTSNPN; CDR2 reads SVGIG (reference sequence). The CDR3 is made up of 16 amino acids. The V gene end was trimmed by 2 bases and the J gene end by 2 bases; junction bases not matched to a gene: 11. Filled out from reference TRBV30 and TRBJ1-2, the complete variable domain reads SQTIHQWPATLVQPVGSPLSLECTVEGTSNPNLYWYRQAAGRGLQLLFYSVGIGQISSEVPQNLSASRPQDRQFILSSKKLLLSDSGFYLCAWSRETGAANYGYTFGSGTRLTVV.

The J gene is TRBJ2-5, the V gene TRBV5-6; 8 bases line up with TRBD1. This CDR3 is 14 amino acids long. The germline gives CDR1 SGHDT, CDR2 YYEEEE. V lost 0 bases and J lost 4; bases outside the gene matches: 2. The CDR3 region is CASSLGQGLETQYF. In nucleotides, the CDR3 is TGTGCCAGCAGCTTGGGACAGGGGCTAGAGACCCAGTACTTC.

The chain links TRBV5-1 to TRBJ2-1, with 8 bases that match TRBD1. Germline values: CDR1 SGHRS, CDR2 YFSETQ. With V trimmed by 0 bases and J by 7 bases, 6 bases remained unmatched. The CDR3 extends over 15 amino acids. CDR3 amino acids: CASSLDRGFGNEQFF. The DNA of the CDR3 is TGCGCCAGCAGCTTGGACAGGGGGTTCGGAAATGAGCAGTTCTTC.

The chain joins TRBV25-1 to TRBJ2-7; maybe TRBD1 (5 bases). Germline CDR1 and CDR2: MGHDK and SYGVNS. V was shortened by 4 bases and J by 3 bases, with 10 bases between the two germline ends. This CDR3 is built from 13 residues. The CDR3 reads CASSATDSYEQYF. The CDR3 DNA follows: TGTGCCAGCAGTGCTACCGACAGCTACGAGCAGTACTTC.

This clone was seen a handful of times. This chain links TRBV15 with TRBJ1-1; a weak D match, TRBD1 (6 bases). The germline CDR1 and CDR2 sequences are LNHNV and YYDKDF (reference sequence). Trimming took off 3 bases at V and 6 bases at J, with 11 bases between the two ends. This CDR3 is 13 amino acids long. The CDR3 loop reads CATSSTGLAEAFF. CDR3 DNA sequence: TGTGCCACCAGCAGTACAGGGTTGGCTGAAGCTTTCTTT. Using reference TRBV15 and TRBJ1-1 for the parts outside the CDR3, the full variable domain is DAMVIQNPRYQVTQFGKPVTLSCSQTLNHNVMYWYQQKSSQAPKLLFHYYDKDFNNEADTPDNFQSRRPNTSFCFLDIRSPGLGDTAMYLCATSSTGLAEAFFGQGTRLTVV.

The chain recombines TRBV4-3 with TRBJ1-4; D gene ambiguous. This CDR3 is built from 14 residues. Germline CDR1 reads LGHNA; CDR2 reads YSLEER. V gave up 3 bases and J gave up 7 bases, with 12 bases separating them. CDR3 DNA: TGCGCCAGCAGCCAGCGGGCGAAGTTTGAAAAACTGTTTTTT. Its protein product is CASSQRAKFEKLFF.

The CDR3 spells CASSFISGTSALEAFF. CDR3 coding DNA: TGCGCCAGCAGCTTTATCTCCGGGACATCCGCCCTTGAAGCTTTCTTT. The V and J genes are TRBV4-1 and TRBJ1-1; D possibly corresponds to TRBD1 (6 bases). Trimming pared 5 bases from V and 7 bases from J, leaving 23 bases between. The CDR3 sequence is 16 residues long. Germline CDR1 reads MGHRA; CDR2 reads YSYEKL.

The gene calls are TRBV5-6 and TRBJ2-2; TRBD1 aligns across 7 bases. V trimming: 0 bases; J trimming: 4 bases; junction bases outside the gene matches: 6. This CDR3 has 16 amino acids. Per the germline V gene, CDR1 is SGHDT and CDR2 is YYEEEE. CDR3: CASSLAESGGTGELFF. CDR3 DNA: TGTGCCAGCAGCTTGGCCGAGTCAGGGGGCACCGGGGAGCTGTTTTTT.

The chain combines TRBV15 with TRBJ2-7; 7 nucleotides align to TRBD2. The CDR3 has 16 amino acids. With V trimmed by 4 bases and J by 6 bases, 15 bases remained unmatched. CDR1 and CDR2 (germline): LNHNV, YYDKDF (reference sequence). Written as DNA, the CDR3 is TGTGCCACCAGCAACGGTGGCCTAGCGGAGTTCGGCGAGCAGTACTTC. It is translated as CATSNGGLAEFGEQYF.

This clone was picked up a small number of times. V is TRBV4-1 and J is TRBJ2-1, with TRBD1 matching over 8 bases. Trimming at V came to 0 bases and at J to 8 bases, leaving 9 bases not matched to a gene. This CDR3 region has 16 residues. Germline-derived CDR1 and CDR2 are MGHRA and YSYEKL. As DNA, the CDR3 is TGCGCCAGCAGCCAAGACAGGGGGCGCGCGGCAGATGAGCAGTTCTTC. It is translated as CASSQDRGRAADEQFF.